What follows are 19 T cell receptor beta chains derived from one specimen sequenced in a study of tumor and adjacent non-tumor tissue in lung cancer. The library came from three nested PCR rounds adapted from ARM-PCR protocols. TCRdb re-called the multiplex PCR reads with MiXCR, one entry per CDR3 protein. The sample includes about 90,000 distinct CDR3 sequences, 65% to 80% of them seen just once. The template was RNA from unsorted bulk tissue. The normal lung tissue was taken more than 3 cm from the tumor edge. The sequencing sample was made of distant non-tumor lung tissue. The receptors originated from a woman in her forties or fifties with non-small cell lung cancer.

Comments on this clonotype: Since no conserved phenylalanine or tryptophan closes the CDR3, a read error is the likely cause. The chain employs TRBV6-6 and TRBJ2-3; D is possibly TRBD1 (5 bases). The germline CDR1 and CDR2 sequences are MNHNY and SVGAGI (reference sequence). The CDR3 sequence is 14 residues long. The CDR3 reads CASTEDNTTGTQYI. The CDR3 region has the DNA TGTGCCAGCACTGAAGACAATACCACAGGTACGCAGTATATT.

Details on this clonotype: A much larger clone is a single base away; this may be a read error. The chain combines TRBV28 with TRBJ2-1; D gene uncertain. Trimming shortened V by 7 bases and J by 5 bases, and 9 bases separated the two germline ends. The germline V gene encodes CDR1 MDHEN and CDR2 SYDVKM. This CDR3 comprises 12 residues. CDR3 residues: CASTGNDNEQFF. CDR3 DNA sequence: TGTGCCAGCACTGGTAACGACAATGAGCAGTTCTTC.

As regards this clonotype: Just one base apart from a much larger clone, this may be a read error. The gene calls are TRBV5-1 and TRBJ2-4, with D perhaps given as TRBD1 or TRBD2 (5 bases each). The CDR3 runs to 15 residues. In germline, CDR1 is SGHRS, CDR2 YFSETQ. CDR3 region: CASSSQDSEGNTQYF. CDR3 DNA: TGCGCCAGCAGCTCCCAGGACTCAGAGGGGAACACTCAGTACTTC.

Many counts were recorded for this clonotype. The V call is TRBV20-1, the J call TRBJ2-1; D not certain. The V gene lost 8 bases and the J gene lost 5 bases, with 13 bases spanning the gap. This CDR3 spans 12 amino acids. The germline gives CDR1 DFQATT, CDR2 SNEGSKA (reference sequence). The DNA of the CDR3 is TGCAGTCCCCACCTAGGGAACAATGAGCAGTTCTTC. Translating gives CSPHLGNNEQFF.

The rearrangement joins TRBV4-2 to TRBJ2-1, with 10 bases aligning to TRBD2. V dropped 4 bases and J dropped 1; count of bases not matched to a gene: 10. CDR1 is LGHNA and CDR2 is YNFKEQ in the germline V gene. This CDR3 is built from 18 residues. Here the CDR3 DNA reads TGTGCCAGCAGCCGTCAGAGTTCTAGCGGGAGTTCCTACAATGAGCAGTTCTTC. Translating it yields CASSRQSSSGSSYNEQFF.

Concerning this clonotype itself: A read error is likely, as this CDR3 ends without the conserved phenylalanine or tryptophan. V is TRBV11-3 and J is TRBJ2-1, with no clear D. In germline, CDR1 is SGHNT, CDR2 YENEEA. This CDR3 has 13 residues. With 4 bases removed from V and 9 bases from J, the gap between germline ends came to 13 bases. The CDR3: CASSWAQESEQFL. Here the CDR3 DNA reads TGTGCCAGCAGCTGGGCCCAGGAGTCTGAGCAGTTCCTC.

On this clonotype itself: Just one base apart from a much larger clone, this may be a read error. This chain uses TRBV20-1 with TRBJ2-2; D is perhaps TRBD2 (6 bases). Trimming took 6 bases from V and 4 from J, leaving 15 bases between them. The CDR3 is made up of 14 amino acids. CDR1 DFQATT and CDR2 SNEGSKA come from the germline V gene (reference sequence). The CDR3 nucleotides read TGCAGTGCGTATAAGACTAGAGGCACCGGGGAGCTGTTTTTT. It is translated as CSAYKTRGTGELFF.

Concerning this clonotype itself: An end of the junction differs from the germline gene, which may be a read error. The V and J genes are TRBV12-3 or TRBV12-4 and TRBJ2-2, with D possibly TRBD2 on 6 matching bases. The CDR3 has 14 residues. CDR3 loop: CASSLGDWTRELFF. The CDR3 nucleotides are TGTGCCAGCAGTTTAGGGGACTGGACCAGGGAACTGTTTTTT.

Points on this clonotype: A much more abundant neighbour one base away suggests this may be a read error. V and J are TRBV18 and TRBJ2-3, with TRBD2 matching 11 bases. Trimming cost V 5 bases and J 0 bases; bases outside gene matches: 1. The germline V gene has CDR1 KGHSH and CDR2 LQKENI. The CDR3 spans 15 residues. The CDR3 is CASSWTSGSTDTQYF. CDR3 DNA: TGTGCCAGCTCATGGACTAGCGGGAGCACAGATACGCAGTATTTT. Full variable domain (rest looked up from reference TRBV18 and TRBJ2-3): NAGVMQNPRHLVRRRGQEARLRCSPMKGHSHVYWYRQLPEEGLKFMVYLQKENIIDESGMPKERFSAEFPKEGPSILRIQQVVRGDSAAYFCASSWTSGSTDTQYFGPGTRLTVL.

For this clonotype: Germline is not matched at one junction end, which may reflect a read error. The rearrangement joins TRBV11-2 to TRBJ2-7, with TRBD2 matching 7 bases. This CDR3 is built from 12 residues. Germline CDR1 reads SGHAT; CDR2 reads FQNNGV. CDR3 DNA: TGTGCCAGCAACTTCAGCAGCGGGGAGCGGTACTTC. It is translated as CASNFSSGERYF.

The rearrangement uses TRBV29-1 and TRBJ2-5; unclear D gene. The length of the CDR3 is 15 residues. Trimming cost V 8 bases and J 2 bases, with 21 bases left between them. Germline V gives CDR1 SQVTM, CDR2 ANQGSEA. CDR3 region: CSLRLAWGLQETQYF. CDR3 DNA: TGCAGCCTCCGACTGGCGTGGGGATTACAAGAGACCCAGTACTTC.

Concerning this clonotype itself: One end of the junction varies from germline; a read error may be responsible. The chain carries TRBV12-5 and TRBJ2-6; 9 positions agree with TRBD1. Germline lookup yields CDR1 LGHNT and CDR2 FRNRAP. The CDR3 runs 16 residues. The CDR3, as DNA: TGTGCTAGTGATTATACAGGGGGCTCTGGGGCCAACGTACTGACTTTC. Its protein is CASDYTGGSGANVLTF.

This clonotype was seen a handful of times. Given a much more abundant clone one base away, this may be a read error. This chain connects TRBV5-1 to TRBJ1-2, with D unclear. Trimming took off 4 bases at V and 6 bases at J, with 13 bases between the two ends. Germline V gene lookup returns CDR1 SGHRS and CDR2 YFSETQ. This CDR3 spans 13 amino acids. This CDR3 is CASSVAGWDGYTF. For the CDR3, the DNA is TGCGCCAGCAGCGTTGCGGGTTGGGATGGCTACACCTTC.

A word on this clonotype: The junction does not match germline at one end; this may be a read error. This chain joins TRBV14 and TRBJ2-2, with D maybe TRBD2 (5 bases). Germline V lookup: CDR1 SGHDN, CDR2 FVKESK. This CDR3 has 13 residues. The CDR3 protein is CASSPRNTGELFF. The DNA of the CDR3 is TGTGCCAGCAGCCCGCGGAACACCGGGGAGCTGTTCTTT.

As concerns this clonotype: In this CDR3 the conserved last residue, phenylalanine or tryptophan, is missing, so a read error is likely. The CDR3 spells CASSLAGILSYEQYL. In DNA, the CDR3 is TGTGCCAGCAGCTTAGCAGGAATACTCTCCTACGAGCAGTACCTC. J is TRBJ2-7 and V is TRBV7-2; D call uncertain. V shed 0 bases and J shed 0 bases, with 9 bases lying between them. Germline loops: CDR1 SGHTA, CDR2 FQGNSA. CDR3 length: 15 amino acids.

Of note for this clonotype: A read error may produce the germline difference seen at one junction end. This chain links TRBV20-1 with TRBJ2-1; 16 nucleotides align to TRBD2. The CDR3 contains 16 residues. Germline CDR1 and CDR2: DFQATT and SNEGSKA (reference sequence). The DNA for the CDR3 is TGCAGCTGGGATGGCTGGGGACTAGCGGGAGGGAATGAGAAGTTCTTC. Amino acids: CSWDGWGLAGGNEKFF.

As concerns this clonotype: As the CDR3 is not closed by the conserved phenylalanine or tryptophan, this likely results from a read error. The V and J genes are TRBV4-2 and TRBJ2-7; D is possibly TRBD1 (7 bases). Germline V gives CDR1 LGHNA, CDR2 YNFKEQ. The CDR3 is made up of 12 amino acids. CDR3 region: CAGSQGGPEQYL. DNA of the CDR3: TGTGCCGGCAGCCAGGGGGGTCCCGAGCAGTACTTA.

About this clonotype: The junction departs from the called germline gene at one end, perhaps through a read error. The V call is TRBV6-5, the J call TRBJ2-5; D assignment may be TRBD1 or TRBD2 (6 bases each). Germline values: CDR1 MNHEY, CDR2 SVGAGI. CDR3 length: 16 amino acids. The CDR3 DNA sequence: TGTGCCAGCAGTCACTCGAAGTGGGGGGACAAAGAGACCCAATACTTC. Translating it yields CASSHSKWGDKETQYF.

The chain uses TRBV5-1 and TRBJ2-1; 10 bases are shared with TRBD2. Germline-derived CDR1 and CDR2 are SGHRS and YFSETQ. The CDR3 totals 15 residues. The CDR3 spells CVSSIAGGSYNEQFF. The CDR3 DNA reads TGCGTAAGCAGCATAGCGGGAGGCTCCTACAATGAGCAGTTCTTC.